This TCR beta chain was profiled in a study of blood T cell repertoires in COVID-19. Whole-study context: Sources were T cells, B-cell-depleted T cells, or PBMCs; the material itself was cDNA or gDNA.

CDR1 is SGHTA and CDR2 is FQGNSA in the germline V gene. V lost 2 bases and J 6 bases, leaving 14 bases between the germline ends. The CDR3 is 14 amino acids. The method was immunoSEQ multiplex PCR; TCRdb's version includes in-frame clones alone and lacks a portion of them. The sample has 400,000 or so clones; 85% to 90% are singletons. While infection was still active, Seattle patients were enrolled and then followed longitudinally. This TCR derives from a man younger than 30 with COVID-19, enrolled during active disease. Specimen: peripheral blood. The genes are TRBV7-2 and TRBJ2-7; tentative D call: TRBD2 (5 bases). The CDR3 DNA reads TGTGCCAGCAGCTTACCTAGCCGGATAGGCGAGCAGTACTTC. Amino acid sequence: CASSLPSRIGEQYF.